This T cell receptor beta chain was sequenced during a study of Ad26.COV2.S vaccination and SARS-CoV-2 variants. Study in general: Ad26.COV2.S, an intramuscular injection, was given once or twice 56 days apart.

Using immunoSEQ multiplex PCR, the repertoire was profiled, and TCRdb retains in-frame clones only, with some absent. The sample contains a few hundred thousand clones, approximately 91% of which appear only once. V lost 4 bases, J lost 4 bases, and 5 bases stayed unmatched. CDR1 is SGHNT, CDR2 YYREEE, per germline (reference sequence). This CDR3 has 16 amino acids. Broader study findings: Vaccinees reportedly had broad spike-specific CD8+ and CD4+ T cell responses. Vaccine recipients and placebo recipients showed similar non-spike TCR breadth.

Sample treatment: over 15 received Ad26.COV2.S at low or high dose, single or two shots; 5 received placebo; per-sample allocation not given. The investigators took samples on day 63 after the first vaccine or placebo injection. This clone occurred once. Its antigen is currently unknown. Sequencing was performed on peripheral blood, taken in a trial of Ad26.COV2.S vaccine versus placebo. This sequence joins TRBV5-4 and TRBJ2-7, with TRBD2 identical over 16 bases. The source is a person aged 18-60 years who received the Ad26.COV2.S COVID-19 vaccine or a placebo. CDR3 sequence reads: CASSKGLAGGPYEQYF. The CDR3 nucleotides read TGTGCCAGCAGCAAGGGACTAGCGGGAGGGCCGTACGAGCAGTACTTC.